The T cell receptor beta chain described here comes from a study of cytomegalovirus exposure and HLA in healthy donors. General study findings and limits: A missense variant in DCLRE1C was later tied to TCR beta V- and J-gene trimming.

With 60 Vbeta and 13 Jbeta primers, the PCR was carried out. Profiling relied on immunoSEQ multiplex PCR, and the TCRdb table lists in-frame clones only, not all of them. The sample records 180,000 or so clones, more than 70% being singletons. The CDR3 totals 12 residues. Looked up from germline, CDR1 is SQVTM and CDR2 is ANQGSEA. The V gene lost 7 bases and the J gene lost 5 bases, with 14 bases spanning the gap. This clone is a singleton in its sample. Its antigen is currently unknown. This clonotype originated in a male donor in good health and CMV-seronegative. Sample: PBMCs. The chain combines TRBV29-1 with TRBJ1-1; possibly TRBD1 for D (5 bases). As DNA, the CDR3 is TGCAGCGCCATCCGGGGGGGGACTGAAGCTTTCTTT. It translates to CSAIRGGTEAFF. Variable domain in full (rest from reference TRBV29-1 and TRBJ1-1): SAVISQKPSRDICQRGTSLTIQCQVDSQVTMMFWYRQQPGQSLTLIATANQGSEATYESGFVIDKFPISRPNLTFSTLTVSNMSPEDSSIYLCSAIRGGTEAFFGQGTRLTVV.